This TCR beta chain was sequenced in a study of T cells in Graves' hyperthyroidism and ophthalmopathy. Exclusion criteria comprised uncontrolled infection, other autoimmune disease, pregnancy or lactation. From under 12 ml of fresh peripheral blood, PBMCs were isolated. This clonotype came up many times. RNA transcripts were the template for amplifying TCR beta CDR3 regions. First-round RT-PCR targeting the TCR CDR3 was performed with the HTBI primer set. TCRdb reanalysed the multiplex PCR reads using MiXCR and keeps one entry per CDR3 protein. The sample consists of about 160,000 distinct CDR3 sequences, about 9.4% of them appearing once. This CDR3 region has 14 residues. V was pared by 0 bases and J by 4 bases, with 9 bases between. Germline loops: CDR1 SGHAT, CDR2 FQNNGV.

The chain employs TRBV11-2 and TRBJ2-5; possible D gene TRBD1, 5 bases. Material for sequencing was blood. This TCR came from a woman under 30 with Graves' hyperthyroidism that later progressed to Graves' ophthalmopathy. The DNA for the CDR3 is TGTGCCAGCAGCTTAGATCAGGGCTCAGAGACCCAGTACTTC. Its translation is CASSLDQGSETQYF.